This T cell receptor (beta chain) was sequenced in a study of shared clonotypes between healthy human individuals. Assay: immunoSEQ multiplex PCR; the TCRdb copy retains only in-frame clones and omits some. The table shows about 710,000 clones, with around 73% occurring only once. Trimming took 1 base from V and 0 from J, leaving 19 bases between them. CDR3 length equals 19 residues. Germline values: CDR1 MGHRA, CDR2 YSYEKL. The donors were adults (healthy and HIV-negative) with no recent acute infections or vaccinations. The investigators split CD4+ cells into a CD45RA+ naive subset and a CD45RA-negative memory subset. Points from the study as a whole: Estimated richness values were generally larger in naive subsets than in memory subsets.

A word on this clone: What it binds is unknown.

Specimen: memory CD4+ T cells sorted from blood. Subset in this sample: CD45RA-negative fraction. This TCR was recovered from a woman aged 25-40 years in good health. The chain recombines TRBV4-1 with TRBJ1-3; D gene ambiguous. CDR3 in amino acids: CASSQADGRSKSSGNTIYF. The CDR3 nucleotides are TGCGCCAGCAGCCAAGCAGACGGCCGCAGCAAAAGCTCTGGAAACACCATATATTTT.